The entry below gives a single T cell receptor (beta chain) sequence along with its context. PCR was performed using 60 Vbeta and 13 Jbeta primers. Profiled with immunoSEQ multiplex PCR; TCRdb holds only in-frame clones, not every one. The repertoire has under 200,000 clones, around 80% of them found once; the top ten carry 7% to 9.5%. These data are taken from a study of cytomegalovirus exposure and HLA in healthy donors. At the level of the study: Assignment to the Caucasian-associated ancestry cluster applied to more than 75% of the roughly 420 genotyped donors.

This CDR3 is 18 amino acids long. CDR1 is SEHNR and CDR2 is FQNEAQ in the germline V gene (reference sequence). V shed 6 bases and J 2 bases; nucleotides not matched to a gene: 15. The rearrangement uses TRBV7-9 and TRBJ2-1; 8 bases are a match to TRBD1. The sample comprised PBMCs. This clonotype originated in a male donor in good health and CMV-seropositive. CDR3 in amino acids: CASRLDPTGVEPYNEQFF. CDR3 bases: TGTGCCAGCAGACTGGATCCGACAGGGGTAGAACCCTACAATGAGCAGTTCTTC.